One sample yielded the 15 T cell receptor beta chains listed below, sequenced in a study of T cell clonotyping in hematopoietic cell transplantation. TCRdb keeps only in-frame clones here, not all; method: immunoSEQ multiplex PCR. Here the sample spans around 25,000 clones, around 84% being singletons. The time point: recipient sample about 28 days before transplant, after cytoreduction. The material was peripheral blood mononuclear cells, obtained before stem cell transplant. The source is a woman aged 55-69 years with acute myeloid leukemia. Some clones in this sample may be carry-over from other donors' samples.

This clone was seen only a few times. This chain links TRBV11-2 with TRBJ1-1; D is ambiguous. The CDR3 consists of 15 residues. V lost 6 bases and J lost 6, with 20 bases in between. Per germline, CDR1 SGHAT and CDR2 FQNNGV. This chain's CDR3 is CASRSNFRQAPEAFF. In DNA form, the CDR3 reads TGTGCCAGCAGGTCTAATTTCCGCCAAGCGCCTGAAGCTTTCTTT. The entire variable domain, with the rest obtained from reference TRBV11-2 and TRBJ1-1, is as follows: EAGVAQSPRYKIIEKRQSVAFWCNPISGHATLYWYQQILGQGPKLLIQFQNNGVVDDSQLPKDRFSAERLKGVDSTLKIQPAKLEDSAVYLCASRSNFRQAPEAFFGQGTRLTVV.

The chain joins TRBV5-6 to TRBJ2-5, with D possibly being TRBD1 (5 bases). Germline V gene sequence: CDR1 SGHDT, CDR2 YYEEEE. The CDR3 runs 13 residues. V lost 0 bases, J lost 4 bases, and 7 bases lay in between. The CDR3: CASSLDQGETQYF. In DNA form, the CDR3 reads TGTGCCAGCAGCTTGGATCAGGGAGAGACCCAGTACTTC.

CDR3 nucleotides: TGTGCCACGGGAGGCTCCGCGGGAGATACGCAGTATTTT. Translating it yields CATGGSAGDTQYF. This chain connects TRBV10-3 to TRBJ2-3; 7 bases align to TRBD2. This CDR3 has 13 amino acids. J gave up 5 bases and V 10 bases, and 9 bases lay outside the gene matches. Germline loops: CDR1 ENHRY, CDR2 SYGVKD.

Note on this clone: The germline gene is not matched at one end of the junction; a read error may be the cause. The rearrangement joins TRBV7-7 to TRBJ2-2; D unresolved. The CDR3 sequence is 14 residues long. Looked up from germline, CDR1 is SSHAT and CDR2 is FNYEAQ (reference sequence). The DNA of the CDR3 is TGTGCTAGCAGCTTGTCGAGGAACTCCGGGGAGCTGTTTTTT. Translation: CASSLSRNSGELFF.

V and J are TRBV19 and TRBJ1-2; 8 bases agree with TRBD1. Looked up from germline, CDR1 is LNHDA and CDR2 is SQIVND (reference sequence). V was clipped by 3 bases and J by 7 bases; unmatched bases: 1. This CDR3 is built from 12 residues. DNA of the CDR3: TGTGCCAGTAGTATCACAGGGGGTGGCTACACCTTC. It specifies CASSITGGGYTF.

The CDR3 DNA reads TGTGCCAGCAGCCGTGGTTCCAGCTCTGGAAACACCATATATTTT. Translation: CASSRGSSSGNTIYF. The chain uses TRBV28 and TRBJ1-3; D unclear. The CDR3 totals 15 residues. Trimming cost V 6 bases and J 0 bases, with 12 bases left between them. CDR1 and CDR2 from the germline V gene are MDHEN and SYDVKM.

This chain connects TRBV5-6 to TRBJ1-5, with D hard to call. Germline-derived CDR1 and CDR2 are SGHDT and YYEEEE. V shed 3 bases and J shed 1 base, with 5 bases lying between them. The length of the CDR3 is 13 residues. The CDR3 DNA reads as TGTGCCAGCAGCTCTAGGAGCAATCAGCCCCAGCATTTT. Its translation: CASSSRSNQPQHF.

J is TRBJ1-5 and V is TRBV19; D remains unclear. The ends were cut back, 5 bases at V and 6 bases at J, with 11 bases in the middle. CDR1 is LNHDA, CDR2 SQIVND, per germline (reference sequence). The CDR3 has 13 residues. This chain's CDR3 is CASSSGFSQPQHF. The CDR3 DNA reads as TGTGCCAGTAGTTCGGGGTTTAGTCAGCCCCAGCATTTT. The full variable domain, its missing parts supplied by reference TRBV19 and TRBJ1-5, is DGGITQSPKYLFRKEGQNVTLSCEQNLNHDAMYWYRQDPGQGLRLIYYSQIVNDFQKGDIAEGYSVSREKKESFPLTVTSAQKNPTAFYLCASSSGFSQPQHFGDGTRLSIL.

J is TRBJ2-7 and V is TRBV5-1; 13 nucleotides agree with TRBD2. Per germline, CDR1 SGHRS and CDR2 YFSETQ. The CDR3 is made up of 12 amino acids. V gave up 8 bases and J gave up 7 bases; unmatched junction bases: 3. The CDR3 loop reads CASKLAGGEQYF. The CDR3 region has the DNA TGCGCCAGTAAACTAGCGGGAGGGGAGCAGTACTTC.

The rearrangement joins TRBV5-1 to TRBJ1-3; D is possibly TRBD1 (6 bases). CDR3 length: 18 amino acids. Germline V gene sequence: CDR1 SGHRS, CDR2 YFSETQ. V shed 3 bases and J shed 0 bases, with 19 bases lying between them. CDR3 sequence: CASSSLLGGLASGNTIYF. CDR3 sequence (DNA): TGCGCCAGCAGCTCACTCTTGGGGGGCCTAGCCTCTGGAAACACCATATATTTT.

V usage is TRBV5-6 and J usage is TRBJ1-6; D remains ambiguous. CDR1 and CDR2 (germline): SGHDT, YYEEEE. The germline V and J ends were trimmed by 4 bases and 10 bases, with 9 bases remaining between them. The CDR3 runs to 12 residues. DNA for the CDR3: TGTGCCAGCAGCGAGGGCAGCTCACCCCTCCACTTT. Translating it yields CASSEGSSPLHF.

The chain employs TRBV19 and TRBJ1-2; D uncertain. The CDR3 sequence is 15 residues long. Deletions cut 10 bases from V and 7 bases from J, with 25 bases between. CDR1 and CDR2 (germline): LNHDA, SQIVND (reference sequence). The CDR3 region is CATRTAGRLLGGYTF. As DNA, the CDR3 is TGTGCCACCCGCACCGCCGGGCGGCTTCTGGGTGGCTACACCTTC. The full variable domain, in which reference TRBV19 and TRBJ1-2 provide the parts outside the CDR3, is DGGITQSPKYLFRKEGQNVTLSCEQNLNHDAMYWYRQDPGQGLRLIYYSQIVNDFQKGDIAEGYSVSREKKESFPLTVTSAQKNPTAFYLCATRTAGRLLGGYTFGSGTRLTVV.

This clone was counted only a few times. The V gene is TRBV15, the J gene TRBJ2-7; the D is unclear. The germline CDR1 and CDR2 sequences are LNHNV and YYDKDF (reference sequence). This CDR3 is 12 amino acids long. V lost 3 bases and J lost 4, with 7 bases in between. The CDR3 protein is CATSRDGYEQYF. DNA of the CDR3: TGTGCCACCAGCAGGGACGGATACGAGCAGTACTTC.

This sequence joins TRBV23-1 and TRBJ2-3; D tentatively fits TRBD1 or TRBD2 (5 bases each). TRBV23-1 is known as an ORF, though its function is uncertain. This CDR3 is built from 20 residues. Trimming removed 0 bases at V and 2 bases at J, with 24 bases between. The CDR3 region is CASSQSEEYSGPRLTDTQYF. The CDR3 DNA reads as TGCGCCAGCAGTCAATCGGAGGAATATTCGGGACCGAGACTCACAGATACGCAGTATTTT.

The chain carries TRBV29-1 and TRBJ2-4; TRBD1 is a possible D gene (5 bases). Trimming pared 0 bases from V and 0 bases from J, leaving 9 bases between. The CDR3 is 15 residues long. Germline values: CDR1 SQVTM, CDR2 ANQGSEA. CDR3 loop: CSVEDRTLAKNIQYF. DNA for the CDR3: TGCAGCGTTGAAGATCGGACACTAGCCAAAAACATTCAGTACTTC.